Here is one TCR beta chain with its context. Its cognate antigen has yet to be identified. Base qualities are not recorded, but no much larger clone differs from it by a single base. The entire isolated RNA was reverse transcribed using the High Capacity cDNA Reverse Transcription Kit, and thus expressed TCRB transcripts were sequenced. Deep immunoSEQ sequencing was applied to naive, central memory and regulatory T cell samples, giving an average of around 3.8 million total reads per sample. Sorted cells were lysed in RLT buffer, and RNA was extracted using DNase-treated RNeasy Micro or Mini kits according to cell number. Each cell subset was processed on its own to prevent cross-contamination, while patient and healthy donor samples were processed together. The immunoSEQ multiplex PCR was used to amplify TCRB sequences from cDNA, yielding 87-bp fragments that span the CDR3 region. The amplicons were sequenced using the Illumina HiSeq platform. Turning to the authors' computational methods: Synthetic template baselines were used to correct PCR bias computationally, reads within Hamming distance 2 were collapsed, and singletons that could not be merged were discarded. By aligning reads against IMGT, V, D and J genes, CDR3 length, and insertions or deletions at six rearrangement sites were assigned. Clonotype counts were normalized to sorted cell number within each subset before computing true diversity and Gini coefficients with the tcR R package. The overlap coefficient, calculated on TCRB nucleotide sequences, was used to quantify repertoire sharing. What TCRdb holds here is the immuneACCESS table cut down to in-frame rearrangements. Part of the clones is not present; checked against another copy, under half of the missing clones reflect an unresolved V gene, and the others are unexplained. V and J calls and clone size are those listed in that table; D and trimming were worked out from the DNA. For this sample the table gives more than 95,000 clones, of which roughly 28% were detected only once. The ten largest clones add up to under 0.55% of the sample.

CDR1 is given as SGHRS and CDR2 as YFSETQ, both from the germline V gene. From the cysteine up to the phenylalanine, the CDR3 has a length of 19 residues. The only DNA kept is the CDR3, 57 bases in frame from the first base. V ends up 1 base short and J 2 bases short, with an unmatched junction base count of 13. Each donor gave one peripheral blood draw, averaging approximately 110 mL, which was collected into heparinised tubes. Naive, central memory, regulatory and stem cell-like memory CD4+ T cells were sorted on a BD FACSAria II using a panel including CD45RO, CCR7, CD25, CD127, CD95 and CD27. Every sorted population had a purity above 95%. PBMCs were separated immediately by Lymphoprep density gradient centrifugation and were stained directly, without being cultured. Samples were stained and sorted in pairs, with one healthy donor and one patient per experiment, so that batch effects were minimized.

The data were obtained in a study of beta chain features in type 1 diabetes (dated by TCRdb to 2016 to 2019). Describing the broader study: No differences in mean age, gender distribution, total cell number or subset yield were found between patients and healthy donors. A total of 107,917,701 sorted cells were examined across all samples, and a strong correlation was observed between cell number per subset and RNA yield. The study compared the TCRB repertoires of sorted circulating CD4+ T cell subsets in recently diagnosed type 1 diabetes patients with those in matched healthy donors. Whereas all 30 or so donors provided naive and central memory subsets, regulatory and stem cell-like memory subsets were isolated from just 8 patients and about 8 healthy donors.

Study-level results and caveats: In all four CD4+ subsets, TCRB CDR3 length was moderately but significantly shorter in type 1 diabetes patients. The naive, central memory and regulatory TCRB repertoires appeared to resemble one another more closely among patients than among healthy donors. Because cDNA was sequenced instead of genomic DNA, activated cells with high expression could be over-represented, although the groups did not differ in activation or CD3 levels. HLA sub-analyses involved small numbers of individuals, so any influence of HLA type on TCRB rearrangement remained unresolved. Shorter templates might have been favored by PCR, but patient and control samples were amplified and corrected together, so both groups would have been affected equally by any skew. At VDJ recombination sites, patients with type 1 diabetes made fewer insertions and deleted more nucleotides, a pattern implying thymic rearrangement abnormalities.

The chain links TRBV5-1 with TRBJ2-3; 10 bases in between match TRBD2. Sequencing was done on a sample of central memory CD4+ T cells from blood. The TCR originated in a woman between 18 and 29 years old with type 1 diabetes. This receptor carries the CDR3 CASSLYLSSGSGVTDTQYF. In nucleotide form, the sequence is TGCGCCAGCAGCTTGTATCTTTCTAGCGGGAGTGGGGTCACAGATACGCAGTATTTT.